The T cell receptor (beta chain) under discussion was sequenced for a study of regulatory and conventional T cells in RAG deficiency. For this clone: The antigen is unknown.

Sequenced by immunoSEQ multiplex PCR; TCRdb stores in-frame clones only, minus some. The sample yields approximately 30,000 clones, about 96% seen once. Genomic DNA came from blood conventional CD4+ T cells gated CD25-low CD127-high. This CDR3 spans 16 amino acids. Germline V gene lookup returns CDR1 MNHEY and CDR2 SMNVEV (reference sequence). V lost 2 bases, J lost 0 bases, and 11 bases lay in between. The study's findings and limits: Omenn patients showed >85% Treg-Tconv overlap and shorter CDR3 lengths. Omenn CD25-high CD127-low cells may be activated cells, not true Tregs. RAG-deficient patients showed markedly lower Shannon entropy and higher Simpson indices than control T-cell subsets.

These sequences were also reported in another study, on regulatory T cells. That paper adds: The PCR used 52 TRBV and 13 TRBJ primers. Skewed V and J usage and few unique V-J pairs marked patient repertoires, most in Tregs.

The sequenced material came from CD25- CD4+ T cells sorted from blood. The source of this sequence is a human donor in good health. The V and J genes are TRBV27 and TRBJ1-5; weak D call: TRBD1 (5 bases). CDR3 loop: CASSLVGANSNQPQHF. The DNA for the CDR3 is TGTGCCAGCAGTTTAGTAGGGGCGAATAGCAATCAGCCCCAGCATTTT.